The subject of this entry is one T cell receptor (beta chain). Its antigen is not known. CDR3 length: 16 amino acids. From germline, CDR1 is MDHEN and CDR2 SYDVKM. The V gene lost 5 bases and the J gene lost 0 bases, with 17 bases spanning the gap. The table came from immunoSEQ multiplex PCR; TCRdb's copy has only in-frame clones and leaves some out. The repertoire has roughly 86,000 clones, 75% to 95% of them found once; the top ten carry 0.4% to 0.55%. These data come from a study of OX40 agonist ivuxolimab in advanced cancers. Study-level points and caveats: Low normalized T-cell clonal expansion was additionally recorded for some nonresponders.

The source of this sequence is an adult with an advanced solid tumor such as melanoma, head and neck, liver or kidney cancer. The sequences come from CD4+ or CD8+ T cells sorted from blood, collected in a trial of the OX40 agonist ivuxolimab. The chain joins TRBV28 to TRBJ2-7; a weak D match, TRBD1 (5 bases). CDR3 protein: CASSPPPQATSYEQYF. In nucleotides, the CDR3 is TGTGCCAGCAGTCCCCCGCCACAGGCGACCTCCTACGAGCAGTACTTC.